This note documents a single T cell receptor beta chain sequence. The antigen is undetermined. This sample was taken from a study of blood T cells in healthy people across ages. The CDR3 spans 16 residues. Per germline, CDR1 LNHDA and CDR2 SQIVND (reference sequence). V was pared by 4 bases and J by 4 bases, with 19 bases between. Study-wide results and caveats: Estimates of total diversity, which came from one million sequenced T cells, were considered to be underestimates.

Every donor gave roughly 9.2 milliliters of peripheral blood. The amount of total RNA extracted per sample was at least 5.5 micrograms. Primers used in a second PCR of roughly 6 to 11 cycles were a sample-barcoded 5' primer and a J-beta primer mix. Carrying 12 random nucleotides, a template-switch adaptor labeled each individual cDNA molecule. TCRdb analysed the 5' RACE reads with MiXCR anew, one entry per CDR3 protein. The top ten clones hold roughly an eighth of a sample with 800,000 to 1,000,000 distinct CDR3 sequences, about 44% of them seen once. This TCR was recovered from a man aged 30 to 45 in good health. The sequenced material came from blood. This chain joins TRBV19 and TRBJ1-1, with D unresolved. The CDR3 protein is CASSTQRTTWGTEAFF. The CDR3 bases are TGTGCCAGTAGTACCCAGAGGACGACGTGGGGCACTGAAGCTTTCTTT.